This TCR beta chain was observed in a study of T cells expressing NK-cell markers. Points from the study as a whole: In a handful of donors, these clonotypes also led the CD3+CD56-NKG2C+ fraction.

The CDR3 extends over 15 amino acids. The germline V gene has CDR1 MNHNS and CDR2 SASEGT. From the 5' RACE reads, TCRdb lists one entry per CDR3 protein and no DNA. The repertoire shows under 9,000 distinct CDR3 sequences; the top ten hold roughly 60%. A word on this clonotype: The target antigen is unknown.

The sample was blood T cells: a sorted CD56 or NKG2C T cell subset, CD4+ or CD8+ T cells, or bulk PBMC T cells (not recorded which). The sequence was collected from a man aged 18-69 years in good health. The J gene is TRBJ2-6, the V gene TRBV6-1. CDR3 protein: CASSETNSGANVLTF.